The 10 T cell receptor beta chains presented below share a single source sample, sequenced in a study of control samples from healthy donors and cancer patients. Only in-frame clones appear in the TCRdb table, and some are missing; sequencing was by immunoSEQ multiplex PCR. The sample holds roughly 130,000 clones, 75% to 95% seen once. Sequenced sample: blood. The receptors stem from a man aged 18 to 29 in good health.

The chain is built from TRBV9 and TRBJ1-5, with a possible D match to TRBD1 (6 bases). The CDR3 sequence is 14 residues long. The germline gives CDR1 SGDLS, CDR2 YYNGEE. V was clipped by 3 bases and J by 5 bases, with 12 bases between them. CDR3 nucleotides: TGTGCCAGCAGCGCCACAGGGTCTCATCAGCCCCAGCATTTT. This gives the protein CASSATGSHQPQHF.

This chain connects TRBV6-1 to TRBJ1-3; D is uncertain. CDR3 length: 18 amino acids. Trimming cost V 2 bases and J 1 base, with 18 bases left between them. Germline V CDR1 and CDR2: MNHNS, SASEGT. The chain's CDR3 is CASSESGSIHVSGNTIYF. The CDR3 DNA is TGTGCCAGCAGTGAAAGTGGATCGATTCACGTTTCTGGAAACACCATATATTTT.

The chain uses TRBV10-2 and TRBJ2-1; D is undetermined. The germline CDR1 and CDR2 sequences are WSHSY and SAAADI. V lost 6 bases and J 0 bases, leaving 12 bases between the germline ends. The CDR3 length is 15 residues. DNA of the CDR3: TGCGCCAGCAGACACACACCGAGCTCCTACAATGAGCAGTTCTTC. Residues: CASRHTPSSYNEQFF.

CDR3 residues: CASSESSVDSLSTDTQYF. The CDR3 DNA sequence: TGTGCCAGCAGTGAATCGTCGGTGGACTCGTTAAGCACAGATACGCAGTATTTT. The rearrangement links TRBV25-1 to TRBJ2-3; D may be TRBD2 (5 bases). Germline V lookup: CDR1 MGHDK, CDR2 SYGVNS. The CDR3 sequence is 18 residues long. V was clipped by 1 base and J by 0 bases, with 17 bases between them.

V is TRBV7-2 and J is TRBJ2-3; possibly TRBD1 for D (5 bases). The CDR3 length is 16 residues. Looked up from germline, CDR1 is SGHTA and CDR2 is FQGNSA. V was clipped by 0 bases and J by 0 bases, with 10 bases between them. The CDR3 nucleotides read TGTGCCAGCAGCTTAGCGCAGCAGGGTAGCACAGATACGCAGTATTTT. Its translation: CASSLAQQGSTDTQYF. The full variable domain, completed using reference TRBV7-2 and TRBJ2-3, is GAGVSQSPSNKVTEKGKDVELRCDPISGHTALYWYRQSLGQGLEFLIYFQGNSAPDKSGLPSDRFSAERTGGSVSTLTIQRTQQEDSAVYLCASSLAQQGSTDTQYFGPGTRLTVL.

The rearrangement joins TRBV6-2 or TRBV6-3 to TRBJ2-7; 9 bases are a match to TRBD1. The J segment lost 0 bases and the V segment lost 4 bases, leaving 10 bases of the junction unmatched. CDR1 is MNHEY and CDR2 is SVGEGT in the germline V gene. The CDR3 is 17 amino acids. CDR3 residues: CASSFTWDRASSYEQYV. The CDR3 DNA reads TGTGCCAGCAGTTTCACTTGGGACAGGGCCAGCTCCTACGAGCAGTACGTC.

This sequence joins TRBV4-1 and TRBJ1-5; TRBD1 agrees at 7 bases. The CDR3 covers 15 residues. Looked up from germline, CDR1 is MGHRA and CDR2 is YSYEKL. V gave up 4 bases and J gave up 7 bases; unmatched junction bases: 10. CDR3 region: CASSRTDRADQPQHF. CDR3 DNA: TGCGCCAGCAGCCGAACCGACAGGGCCGACCAGCCCCAGCATTTT.

This clone was seen a handful of times. This chain connects TRBV5-1 to TRBJ1-6; unclear D gene. CDR1 and CDR2 (germline): SGHRS, YFSETQ. V lost 4 bases to trimming and J lost 8 bases, with 10 bases between them. CDR3 length equals 13 residues. CDR3 region: CASSPEGYSPLHF. In DNA form, the CDR3 reads TGCGCCAGCAGCCCCGAGGGTTATTCACCCCTCCACTTT. Drawing the rest from reference TRBV5-1 and TRBJ1-6, the complete variable domain is KAGVTQTPRYLIKTRGQQVTLSCSPISGHRSVSWYQQTPGQGLQFLFEYFSETQRNKGNFPGRFSGRQFSNSRSEMNVSTLELGDSALYLCASSPEGYSPLHFGNGTRLTVT.

The chain joins TRBV5-1 to TRBJ2-1, with D possibly being TRBD2 (6 bases). This CDR3 spans 13 amino acids. Trimming removed 5 bases at V and 8 bases at J, with 14 bases between. CDR1 and CDR2 from the germline V gene are SGHRS and YFSETQ. CDR3 region: CASSRRAGHEQFF. CDR3 coding DNA: TGCGCCAGCAGTCGCCGAGCGGGCCATGAGCAGTTCTTC.

This sequence joins TRBV10-2 and TRBJ2-7, with D perhaps TRBD1 or TRBD2 (5 bases each). The CDR3 length is 13 residues. Germline V gene sequence: CDR1 WSHSY, CDR2 SAAADI. Trimming shortened V by 6 bases and J by 7 bases, and 16 bases separated the two germline ends. As DNA, the CDR3 is TGCGCCAGCAGAGGACAAGGAACGGGGGAGCAGTACTTC. This gives the protein CASRGQGTGEQYF.